This T cell receptor (beta chain) appears in the sequencing data of a study of blood T cell repertoires in COVID-19. Assay: immunoSEQ multiplex PCR; the TCRdb copy retains only in-frame clones and omits some. The sample holds 90,000 or so clones, 90% seen once. This clonotype originated in a young man with COVID-19, enrolled during active disease. The material sequenced was peripheral blood.

The CDR3 DNA is TGTGCCAGCAGCCCGGGACAGGGATACGAGCAGTACTTC. Its protein product is CASSPGQGYEQYF. This chain uses TRBV3-1 (or the pseudogene TRBV3-2) with TRBJ2-7; 9 bases fit TRBD1. Germline lookup yields CDR1 LGHDT and CDR2 YNNKEL (reference sequence). The CDR3 spans 13 residues. The J segment lost 4 bases and the V segment lost 4 bases, leaving 2 bases of the junction unmatched.